This record looks at one T cell receptor beta chain sequence and its context. Its antigen is currently unknown. The assay was immunoSEQ multiplex PCR, and TCRdb's table has in-frame clones only and misses some. The sample shows over 400,000 clones, approximately 90% of them seen only once. With 5 bases clipped from V and 0 bases from J, the junction kept 8 bases outside the gene matches. The germline CDR1 and CDR2 sequences are SEHNR and FQNEAQ (reference sequence). This CDR3 has 17 residues. Treatment noted: 15 to 20 received Ad26.COV2.S at low or high dose, single or two shots; five or six received placebo; per-sample allocation not given. Day 63 following the first vaccine or placebo injection was when the samples were taken. Donor was an adult aged 18-55 years in Boston. This vaccine is an Ad26 vector that expresses the Wuhan-strain SARS-CoV-2 spike. This entry belongs to a study of Ad26.COV2.S vaccination and SARS-CoV-2 variants.

Findings and caveats of the study: Total T cell responses may have been underestimated by the TCR breadth and depth analyses. Vaccine recipients and placebo recipients showed similar non-spike TCR breadth.

Sequencing used peripheral blood, obtained in a trial of Ad26.COV2.S vaccine versus placebo. The clonotype was recovered from a person aged 18-65 years who received the Ad26.COV2.S COVID-19 vaccine or a placebo. The genes are TRBV7-9 and TRBJ2-2, with 8 bases fitting TRBD2. CDR3 sequence: CASSPGGESTNTGELFF. In DNA form, the CDR3 reads TGTGCCAGCAGCCCGGGGGGGGAATCGACGAACACCGGGGAGCTGTTTTTT.